This entry is about one T cell receptor beta chain. Enrolled patients, whose metastatic non-small-cell lung cancer was chemo-refractory, received focal radiation plus CTLA-4 blockade with ipilimumab. Using immunoSEQ multiplex PCR, the repertoire was profiled, and TCRdb retains in-frame clones only, with some absent. The sample records about 93,000 clones, about 91% being singletons. This sample was taken from a study of radiotherapy plus CTLA-4 blockade in lung cancer. Study overall: Of all patients, around 20% responded objectively and 31% showed disease control.

The CDR3 contains 19 residues. Germline values: CDR1 MGHRA, CDR2 YSYEKL. With 2 bases removed from V and 4 bases from J, the gap between germline ends came to 24 bases. The sequence came from a human donor with non-small cell lung cancer that progressed on radiotherapy plus ipilimumab. The chain carries TRBV4-1 and TRBJ1-3; D remains unclear. The sequencing used peripheral blood, collected from a patient treated with radiotherapy plus ipilimumab. The CDR3 DNA sequence: TGCGCCAGCAGCCAAAATTTGGGAGGAGGGCGAGGACCGGGAAACACCATATATTTT. Translated: CASSQNLGGGRGPGNTIYF.